The 11 T cell receptor beta chains below all came from one sample that was sequenced in a study of blood T cell repertoires in COVID-19. The repertoire was sequenced with immunoSEQ multiplex PCR; TCRdb's copy has only in-frame clones and lacks some. The data hold some 150,000 clones, with roughly 89% observed a single time. Sequenced sample: peripheral blood. Receptor source: a woman aged 50 to 65 with active or convalescent COVID-19.

This chain joins TRBV9 and TRBJ2-5; 12 positions agree with TRBD2. This CDR3 has 15 amino acids. Germline V CDR1 and CDR2: SGDLS, YYNGEE. V was pared by 3 bases and J by 5 bases, with 5 bases of the junction left unmatched. In DNA form, the CDR3 reads TGTGCCAGCAGCGAACTAGCGGGAGGTTGGGAGACCCAGTACTTC. The encoded protein is CASSELAGGWETQYF.

The chain recombines TRBV5-4 with TRBJ2-7, with D uncertain. Trimming removed 2 bases from V and 3 bases from J, with 9 bases in between. Germline loops: CDR1 SGHNT, CDR2 YYREEE (reference sequence). The CDR3 loop spans 13 amino acids. CDR3 sequence reads: CASSFDSGYEQYF. The DNA for the CDR3 is TGTGCCAGCAGCTTTGATTCGGGCTACGAGCAGTACTTC.

The chain uses TRBV7-9 and TRBJ2-1; possible D gene TRBD2, 6 bases. CDR1 is SEHNR and CDR2 is FQNEAQ in the germline V gene (reference sequence). Deletions cut 5 bases from V and 0 bases from J, with 20 bases between. CDR3 length equals 18 residues. CDR3 nucleotides: TGTGCCAGCAGCCGCCCCGTGAGGGCGGGGAGCTCCTACAATGAGCAGTTCTTC. Translated: CASSRPVRAGSSYNEQFF.

This clone appeared once. V and J are TRBV10-1 and TRBJ2-1, with D possibly matching TRBD2 (6 bases). Trimming stripped 8 bases from V and 0 bases from J, with 17 bases between. Per the germline V gene, CDR1 is WNHNN and CDR2 is SYGVQD (reference sequence). The CDR3 length is 16 residues. The CDR3 region has the DNA TGCGCCAGCGCCGGGGCGGGACGGAGCTCCTACAATGAGCAGTTCTTC. It encodes CASAGAGRSSYNEQFF.

V usage is TRBV5-4 and J usage is TRBJ1-6; TRBD1 aligns across 8 bases. The CDR3 has 14 amino acids. Trimming cost V 6 bases and J 9 bases; bases outside gene matches: 8. CDR1 is SGHNT, CDR2 YYREEE, per germline (reference sequence). For the CDR3, the DNA is TGTGCCAGCACGCTACAGGGGGTGAGTTCACCCCTCCACTTT. Its protein product is CASTLQGVSSPLHF.

The sample holds one count of this clone. V is TRBV5-4 and J is TRBJ2-1; 11 bases line up with TRBD1. Trimming removed 4 bases from V and 5 bases from J; junction bases left unmatched: 5. Per germline, CDR1 SGHNT and CDR2 YYREEE (reference sequence). This CDR3 spans 15 amino acids. CDR3 nucleotide sequence: TGTGCCAGCAGCAGGGACAGGGGGACTCACAATGAGCAGTTCTTC. Its protein is CASSRDRGTHNEQFF.

V is TRBV5-6 and J is TRBJ1-1; 8 nucleotides align to TRBD1. With 4 bases clipped from V and 3 bases from J, the junction kept 14 bases outside the gene matches. This CDR3 is 17 amino acids long. CDR1 is SGHDT and CDR2 is YYEEEE in the germline V gene. In DNA, the CDR3 is TGTGCCAGCAGCACGGAACAGGGGGAAGGAAAGGACACTGAAGCTTTCTTT. It specifies CASSTEQGEGKDTEAFF.

The chain has TRBV13 and TRBJ2-1; perhaps TRBD1 as D (7 bases). In germline, CDR1 is PRHDT, CDR2 FYEKMQ (reference sequence). The V gene lost 5 bases and the J gene lost 4 bases, with 15 bases spanning the gap. CDR3 size: 15 residues. The chain's CDR3 is CASSRPQGRYNEQFF. CDR3 nucleotides: TGTGCCAGCAGCCGCCCACAGGGGAGGTACAATGAGCAGTTCTTC.

The V gene is TRBV4-1, the J gene TRBJ1-1; possible D gene TRBD1, 5 bases. CDR3 size: 14 residues. Germline V lookup: CDR1 MGHRA, CDR2 YSYEKL. The V end lost 0 bases, the J end lost 5 bases, and 10 bases lay between the germline ends. CDR3 region: CASSQDPRVTEAFF. CDR3 sequence (DNA): TGCGCCAGCAGCCAAGATCCCAGGGTTACTGAAGCTTTCTTT.

CDR3 in DNA: TGTGCCAGCAGTTTACCGACAGGGGTTGAAGCTTTCTTT. Translating it yields CASSLPTGVEAFF. This chain connects TRBV12-3 or TRBV12-4 to TRBJ1-1; TRBD1 matches at 8 bases. J was trimmed by 7 bases and V by 2 bases; bases with no gene match: 3. CDR3 length: 13 residues.

For the CDR3, the DNA is TGCGCCAGCAGCCAAGCCCGGGAGAGCTCCTACGAGCAGTACTTC. This encodes CASSQARESSYEQYF. The chain joins TRBV4-3 to TRBJ2-7; the D gene is possibly TRBD2 (6 bases). With 1 base removed from V and 0 bases from J, the gap between germline ends came to 10 bases. This CDR3 spans 15 amino acids. Germline CDR1 is LGHNA and CDR2 is YSLEER.